The clone carrying this T cell receptor beta chain was observed at least ten times. Its antigen is unidentified. The sample belongs to a study of identical twins. Points from the study as a whole: Excess low generation probability was seen in twin-shared out-of-frame alpha sequences. High-abundance cord blood beta clonotypes had fewer insertions; memory repertoires showed none.

Template switching introduced a universal primer site, and the cDNA bore unique molecular identifiers. One entry per CDR3 protein, called by TCRdb with MiXCR from the 5' RACE reads. The table records approximately 890,000 distinct CDR3 sequences, over 9% of them present only once. The same sample was also used in a study of yellow fever vaccine responses in identical twins.

This receptor was identified in a woman aged 18-29 years in good health. Material: PBMCs.

CDR3 protein: CASTGSERVIYF. The CDR3 DNA sequence: TGTGCCAGCACTGGTTCCGAGCGGGTCATATATTTT. The chain recombines TRBV11-2 with TRBJ1-3; no clear D gene. The CDR3 is 12 residues long. Trimming cost V 7 bases and J 12 bases, with 16 bases left between them. CDR1 is SGHAT and CDR2 is FQNNGV in the germline V gene. Drawing the rest from reference TRBV11-2 and TRBJ1-3, the complete variable domain is EAGVAQSPRYKIIEKRQSVAFWCNPISGHATLYWYQQILGQGPKLLIQFQNNGVVDDSQLPKDRFSAERLKGVDSTLKIQPAKLEDSAVYLCASTGSERVIYFGEGSWLTVV.